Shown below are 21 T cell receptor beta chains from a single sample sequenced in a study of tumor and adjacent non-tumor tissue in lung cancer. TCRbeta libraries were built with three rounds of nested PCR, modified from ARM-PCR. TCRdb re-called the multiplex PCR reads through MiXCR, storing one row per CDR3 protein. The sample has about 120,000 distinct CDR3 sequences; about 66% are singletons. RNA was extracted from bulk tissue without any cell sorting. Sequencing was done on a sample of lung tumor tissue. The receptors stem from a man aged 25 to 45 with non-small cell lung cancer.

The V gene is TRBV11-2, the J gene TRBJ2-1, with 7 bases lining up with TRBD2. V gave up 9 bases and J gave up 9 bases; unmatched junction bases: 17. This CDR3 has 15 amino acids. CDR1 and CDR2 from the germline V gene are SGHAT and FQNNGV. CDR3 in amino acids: CASTRVVLAVAEQFF. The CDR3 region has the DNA TGTGCCAGTACCCGAGTGGTTCTAGCGGTCGCTGAGCAGTTCTTC.

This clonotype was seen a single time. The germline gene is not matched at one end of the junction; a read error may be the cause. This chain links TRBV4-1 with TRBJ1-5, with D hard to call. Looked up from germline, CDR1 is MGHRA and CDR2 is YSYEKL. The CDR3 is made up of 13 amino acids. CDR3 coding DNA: TGTGCCAGCAGCCAAGGTAGCAATCAGTCCCAGCATTTT. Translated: CASSQGSNQSQHF.

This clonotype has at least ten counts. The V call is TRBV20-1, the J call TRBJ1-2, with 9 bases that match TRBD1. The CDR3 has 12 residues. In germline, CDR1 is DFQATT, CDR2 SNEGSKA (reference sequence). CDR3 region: CSCRDRDYGYTF. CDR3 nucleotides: TGCAGCTGCCGGGACAGGGACTATGGCTACACCTTC.

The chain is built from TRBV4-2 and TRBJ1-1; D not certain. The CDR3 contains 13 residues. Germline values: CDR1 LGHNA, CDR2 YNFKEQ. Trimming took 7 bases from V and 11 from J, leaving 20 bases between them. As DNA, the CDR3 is TGTGCCAGCATCCACCCGGAGGAGGGTTACGCTTTCTTT. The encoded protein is CASIHPEEGYAFF.

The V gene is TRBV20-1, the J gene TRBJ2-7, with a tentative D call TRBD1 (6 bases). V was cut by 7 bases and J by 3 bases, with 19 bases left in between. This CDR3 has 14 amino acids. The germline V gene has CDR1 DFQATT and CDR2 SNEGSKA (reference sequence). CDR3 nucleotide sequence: TGCAGTGTTATAACCGGGACAAAATTCTACGAGCAGTACTTC. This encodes CSVITGTKFYEQYF.

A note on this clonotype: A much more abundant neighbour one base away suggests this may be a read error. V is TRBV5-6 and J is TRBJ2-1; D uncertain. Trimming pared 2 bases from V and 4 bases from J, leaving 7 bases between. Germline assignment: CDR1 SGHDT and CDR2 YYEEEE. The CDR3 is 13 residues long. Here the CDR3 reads CASSFGRYNEQFF. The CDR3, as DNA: TGTGCCAGCAGCTTCGGCAGGTACAATGAGCAGTTCTTC.

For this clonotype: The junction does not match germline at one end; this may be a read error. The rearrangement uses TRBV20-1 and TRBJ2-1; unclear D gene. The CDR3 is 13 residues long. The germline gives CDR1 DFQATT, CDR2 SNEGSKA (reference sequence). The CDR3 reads CSAANSFDNEHFF. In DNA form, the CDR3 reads TGCAGTGCCGCAAATTCTTTCGACAATGAGCACTTCTTC.

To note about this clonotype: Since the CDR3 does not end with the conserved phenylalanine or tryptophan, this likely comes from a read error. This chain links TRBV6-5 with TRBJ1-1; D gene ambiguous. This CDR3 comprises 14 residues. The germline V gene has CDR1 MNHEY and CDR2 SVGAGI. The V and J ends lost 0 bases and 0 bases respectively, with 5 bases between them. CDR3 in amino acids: CASSYSGVNTEAFY. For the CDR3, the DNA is TGTGCCAGCAGTTACTCGGGTGTGAACACTGAAGCTTTCTAT.

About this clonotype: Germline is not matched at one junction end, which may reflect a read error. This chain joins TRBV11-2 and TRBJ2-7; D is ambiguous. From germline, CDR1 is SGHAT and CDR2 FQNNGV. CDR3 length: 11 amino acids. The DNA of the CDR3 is TGTGTCAGCACGCCGGGCCACGAGAAGTACTTC. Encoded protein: CVSTPGHEKYF.

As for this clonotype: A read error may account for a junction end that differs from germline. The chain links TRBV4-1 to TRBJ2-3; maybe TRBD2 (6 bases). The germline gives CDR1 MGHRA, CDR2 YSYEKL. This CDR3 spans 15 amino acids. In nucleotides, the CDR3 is TGCGCCAGCAGCCACGATCGGAGGGGTGCAGATACACAGTATTTT. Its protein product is CASSHDRRGADTQYF.

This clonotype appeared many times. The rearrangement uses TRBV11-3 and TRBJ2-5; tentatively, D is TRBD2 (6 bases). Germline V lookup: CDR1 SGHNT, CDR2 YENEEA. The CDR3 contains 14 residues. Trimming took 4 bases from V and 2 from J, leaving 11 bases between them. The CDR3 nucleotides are TGTGCCAGCAGCTATACTAGCAAACAAGAGACCCAGTACTTC. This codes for CASSYTSKQETQYF.

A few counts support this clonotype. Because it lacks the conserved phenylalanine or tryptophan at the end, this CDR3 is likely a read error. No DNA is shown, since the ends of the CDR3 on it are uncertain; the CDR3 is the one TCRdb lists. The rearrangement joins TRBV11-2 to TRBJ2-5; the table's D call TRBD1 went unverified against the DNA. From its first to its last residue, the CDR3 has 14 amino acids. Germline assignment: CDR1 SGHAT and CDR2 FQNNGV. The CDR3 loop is CASSGRDRDETRYL.

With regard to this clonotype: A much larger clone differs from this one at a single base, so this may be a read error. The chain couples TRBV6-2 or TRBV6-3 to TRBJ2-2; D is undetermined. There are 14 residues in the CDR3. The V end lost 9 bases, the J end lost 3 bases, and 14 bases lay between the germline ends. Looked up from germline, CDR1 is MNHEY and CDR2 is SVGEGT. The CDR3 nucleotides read TGTGCCAGTGCGGCCTATGTTGACACCGGGGAGCTGTTTTTT. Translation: CASAAYVDTGELFF.

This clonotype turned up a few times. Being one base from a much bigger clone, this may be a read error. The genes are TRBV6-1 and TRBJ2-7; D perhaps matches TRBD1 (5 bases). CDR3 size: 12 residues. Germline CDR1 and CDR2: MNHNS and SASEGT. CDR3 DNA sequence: TGTGTCAGCAGACCTGACAGTTACGAGCAGTACTTC. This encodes CVSRPDSYEQYF.

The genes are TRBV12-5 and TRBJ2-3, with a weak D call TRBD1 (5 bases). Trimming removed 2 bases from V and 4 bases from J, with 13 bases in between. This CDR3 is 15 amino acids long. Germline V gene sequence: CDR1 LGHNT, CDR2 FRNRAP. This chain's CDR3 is CASGLISGMADTQYF. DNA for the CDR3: TGTGCTAGTGGTTTGATATCAGGGATGGCAGATACGCAGTATTTT.

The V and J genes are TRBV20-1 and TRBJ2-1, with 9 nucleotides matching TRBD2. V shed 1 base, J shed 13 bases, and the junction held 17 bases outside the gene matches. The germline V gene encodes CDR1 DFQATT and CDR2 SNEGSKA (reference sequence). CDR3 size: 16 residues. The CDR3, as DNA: TGCAGTGCTAGAGGGCGGTCTAGCGGGAAGAGTGGTGATCAGTTCTTC. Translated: CSARGRSSGKSGDQFF.

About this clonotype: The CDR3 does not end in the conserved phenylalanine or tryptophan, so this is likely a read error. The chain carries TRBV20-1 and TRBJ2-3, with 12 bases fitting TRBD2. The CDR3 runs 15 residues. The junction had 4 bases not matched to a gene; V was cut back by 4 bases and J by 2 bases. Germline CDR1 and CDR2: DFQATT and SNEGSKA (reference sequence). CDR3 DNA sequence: TGCAGTGCTACCGGGACTAGCGGGCACACAGATACGCAGTATTTG. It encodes CSATGTSGHTDTQYL.

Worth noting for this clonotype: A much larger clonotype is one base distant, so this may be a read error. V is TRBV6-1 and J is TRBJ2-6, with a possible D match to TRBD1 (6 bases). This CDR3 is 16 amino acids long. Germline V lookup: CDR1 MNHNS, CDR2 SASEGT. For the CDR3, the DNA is TGTGCCAGCGGTGAAGCGTACAGGGCTGGGGCCAACGTCCTGACTTTC. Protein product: CASGEAYRAGANVLTF.

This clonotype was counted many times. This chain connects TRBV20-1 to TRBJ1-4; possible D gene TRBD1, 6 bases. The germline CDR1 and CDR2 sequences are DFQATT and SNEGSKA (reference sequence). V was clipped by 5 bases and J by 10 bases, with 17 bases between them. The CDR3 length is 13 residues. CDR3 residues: CSALPTGGGKLFF. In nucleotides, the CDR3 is TGCAGTGCTTTACCTACGGGAGGGGGAAAACTGTTTTTT.

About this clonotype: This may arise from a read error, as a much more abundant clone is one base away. The CDR3 region has the DNA TGCAGCGTTGATGGGCTAGCGGGATCCAATGAGCTGTTCTTC. As protein: CSVDGLAGSNELFF. The chain employs TRBV29-1 and TRBJ2-1; 9 nucleotides align to TRBD2. Per the germline V gene, CDR1 is SQVTM and CDR2 is ANQGSEA. The CDR3 runs 14 residues.

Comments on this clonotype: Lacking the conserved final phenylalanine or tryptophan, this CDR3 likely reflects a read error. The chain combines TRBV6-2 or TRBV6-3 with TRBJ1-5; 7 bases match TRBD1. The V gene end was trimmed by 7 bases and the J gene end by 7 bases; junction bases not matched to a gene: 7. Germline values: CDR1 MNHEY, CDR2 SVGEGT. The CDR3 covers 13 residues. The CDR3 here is CASNLDRAQPQHL. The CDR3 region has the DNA TGTGCCAGCAACCTTGACAGGGCCCAGCCCCAGCATCTT.